Below, 10 T cell receptor beta chains from the same sample are listed, as sequenced in a study of early T cells in non-severe SARS-CoV-2 infection. TCRdb processed the 5' RACE reads anew with MiXCR; each CDR3 protein has one entry. The table includes around 9,000 distinct CDR3 sequences, around 4.8% detected once. The sequencing input was whole blood. Receptors originate from an adult who was a healthcare worker with PCR-confirmed SARS-CoV-2 infection or an uninfected control (not recorded which).

The rearrangement joins TRBV29-1 to TRBJ2-7; maybe TRBD1 (5 bases). CDR3 size: 12 residues. The V end lost 6 bases, the J end lost 4 bases, and 13 bases lay between the germline ends. Germline V CDR1 and CDR2: SQVTM, ANQGSEA. Written as DNA, the CDR3 is TGCAGCGTCGGAACAGGTATTTACGAGCAGTACTTC. Translation: CSVGTGIYEQYF.

This clonotype qualifies as medium-sized (0.01 to 0.1%). This chain joins TRBV3-1 and TRBJ2-3; D possibly corresponds to TRBD1 (5 bases). V was cut by 0 bases and J by 2 bases, with 6 bases left in between. CDR3 length: 14 amino acids. Germline V gene data show CDR1 as LGHDT and CDR2 as YNNKEL (reference sequence). CDR3 sequence (DNA): TGTGCCAGCAGCCAAGAAGGGGTCACAGATACGCAGTATTTT. Translation: CASSQEGVTDTQYF.

The chain recombines TRBV11-2 with TRBJ1-1; D is uncertain. This CDR3 region has 14 residues. V was trimmed by 2 bases and J by 4 bases, leaving 11 bases between them. Germline-derived CDR1 and CDR2 are SGHAT and FQNNGV. In nucleotides, the CDR3 is TGTGCCAGCAGCTTACGTCTCGGGGTCACTGAAGCTTTCTTT. Translating gives CASSLRLGVTEAFF.

This clonotype was counted ten times or more. This chain uses TRBV15 with TRBJ1-6; possible D gene TRBD1, 5 bases. CDR1 LNHNV and CDR2 YYDKDF come from the germline V gene (reference sequence). The CDR3 is 20 amino acids. V lost 3 bases and J 8 bases, leaving 29 bases between the germline ends. CDR3 in DNA: TGTGCCACCAGCAGGGGCTCGCGCGGGGCTCGGAAATACCGCGATTCACCCCTCCACTTT. As protein: CATSRGSRGARKYRDSPLHF.

This clonotype came up many times. The chain joins TRBV11-2 to TRBJ1-1, with a weak D call TRBD1 (6 bases). CDR3 length: 14 residues. V lost 5 bases and J 3 bases, leaving 13 bases between the germline ends. From germline, CDR1 is SGHAT and CDR2 FQNNGV. The CDR3 reads CASSPQTGHTEAFF. DNA of the CDR3: TGTGCCAGCAGCCCTCAGACAGGCCACACTGAAGCTTTCTTT.

This clonotype was detected many times. The chain employs TRBV20-1 and TRBJ1-5; D is possibly TRBD1 (5 bases). The V and J ends lost 6 bases and 5 bases respectively, with 26 bases between them. The germline gives CDR1 DFQATT, CDR2 SNEGSKA (reference sequence). The CDR3 contains 17 residues. The CDR3 sequence is CSAIPTGGTEGHQPQHF. The CDR3 DNA is TGCAGTGCGATCCCGACCGGGGGGACCGAGGGCCATCAGCCCCAGCATTTT.

The chain recombines TRBV2 with TRBJ2-1; weak D call: TRBD2 (6 bases). This CDR3 region has 13 residues. Germline V lookup: CDR1 SNHLY, CDR2 FYNNEI. Trimming took 6 bases from V and 9 from J, leaving 15 bases between them. The CDR3 DNA sequence: TGTGCCAGCAGGGAGACTAGGAGCGGTGAGCAGTTCTTC. Protein product: CASRETRSGEQFF.

This clonotype occurred many times. The chain couples TRBV20-1 to TRBJ1-4; D is uncertain. The CDR3 is 15 amino acids. Trimming left V 0 bases short and J 2 bases short, with 10 bases between. Germline CDR1 DFQATT, CDR2 SNEGSKA (reference sequence). CDR3 sequence (DNA): TGCAGTGCTAGAGATCTGACTCAGACTAATGAAAAACTGTTTTTT. As protein: CSARDLTQTNEKLFF.

This clonotype was counted many times. V usage is TRBV7-9 and J usage is TRBJ2-7; no firm D call. Trimming took 3 bases from V and 1 from J, leaving 10 bases between them. Per the germline V gene, CDR1 is SEHNR and CDR2 is FQNEAQ (reference sequence). The CDR3 is made up of 14 amino acids. The CDR3 DNA is TGTGCCAGCAGCTTGGGGTCTCCTTCCTACGAGCAGTACTTC. It translates to CASSLGSPSYEQYF.

This clonotype was picked up many times. The chain uses TRBV10-3 and TRBJ2-1; TRBD2 is a possible D gene (6 bases). The V end was cut by 11 bases, the J end by 0 bases, with 23 bases between. The CDR3 extends over 17 amino acids. Germline CDR1 ENHRY, CDR2 SYGVKD. CDR3 sequence reads: CASRGTELAHSYNEQFF. DNA of the CDR3: TGTGCCTCACGGGGGACGGAGCTAGCGCACTCCTACAATGAGCAGTTCTTC.